This TCR beta chain comes out of a study of T cell responses to AZD1222 COVID-19 vaccine. Study-wide points: The peak T cell response came first, and repertoires were sampled only after it. With two AZD1222 doses given, Spike-specific TCR breadth and depth both rose. CD4 TCRs covered the whole spike, strongest at regions 160-218 and 743-854. White British donors predominated, females outnumbered males, and clonal diversity was possibly underestimated.

A word on this clone: What it binds is not known.

This CDR3 has 16 amino acids. The germline CDR1 and CDR2 sequences are SNHLY and FYNNEI. The V segment lost 4 bases and the J segment 7 bases; nucleotides outside the gene matches: 12. Sequencing used immunoSEQ multiplex PCR; TCRdb keeps in-frame clones, though not all of them. The table shows some 99,000 clones, with about 88% occurring only once. Sequenced material: peripheral blood, taken on day 0 of AZD1222 vaccination. The clonotype was recovered from an adult in good health. The chain has TRBV2 and TRBJ2-7; 11 bases are shared with TRBD2. The CDR3, as DNA: TGTGCCAGCAGTGGTCTCTTAGCGGGAGGGCCGAGGGAGCAGTACGTC. Residues: CASSGLLAGGPREQYV.